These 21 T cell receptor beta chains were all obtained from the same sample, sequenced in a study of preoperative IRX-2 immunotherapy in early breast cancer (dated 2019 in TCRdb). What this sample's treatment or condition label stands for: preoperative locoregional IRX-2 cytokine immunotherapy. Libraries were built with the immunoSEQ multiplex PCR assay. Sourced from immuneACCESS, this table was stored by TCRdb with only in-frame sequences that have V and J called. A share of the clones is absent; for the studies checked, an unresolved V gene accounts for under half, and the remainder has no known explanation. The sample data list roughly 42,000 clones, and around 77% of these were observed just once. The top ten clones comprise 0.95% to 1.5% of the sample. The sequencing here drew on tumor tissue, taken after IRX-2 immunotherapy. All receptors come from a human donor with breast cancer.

Here the CDR3 reads CASSLEGVGRRNTEAFF. CDR3 DNA: TGTGCCAGCAGCTTGGAGGGGGTGGGACGGAGGAACACTGAAGCTTTCTTT. The chain uses TRBV12-1 and TRBJ1-1. TRBV12-1 is a pseudogene. This CDR3 region has 17 residues.

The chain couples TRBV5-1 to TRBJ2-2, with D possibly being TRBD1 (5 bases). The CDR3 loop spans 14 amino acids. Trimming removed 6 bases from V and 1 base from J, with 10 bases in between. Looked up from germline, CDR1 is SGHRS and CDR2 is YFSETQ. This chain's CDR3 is CASNRMMNTGELFF. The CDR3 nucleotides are TGCGCCAGCAACAGGATGATGAACACCGGGGAGCTGTTTTTT.

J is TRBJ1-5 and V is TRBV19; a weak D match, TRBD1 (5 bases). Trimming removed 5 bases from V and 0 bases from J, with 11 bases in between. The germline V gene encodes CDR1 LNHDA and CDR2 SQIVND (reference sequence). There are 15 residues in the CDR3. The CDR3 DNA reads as TGTGCCAGTAGTGCGACAGATTATAGCAATCAGCCCCAGCATTTT. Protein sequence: CASSATDYSNQPQHF.

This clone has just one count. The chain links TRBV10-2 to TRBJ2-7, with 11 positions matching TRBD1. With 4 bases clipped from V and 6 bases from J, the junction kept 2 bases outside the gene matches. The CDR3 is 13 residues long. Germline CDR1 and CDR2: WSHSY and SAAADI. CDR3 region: CASSGTGGPEQYF. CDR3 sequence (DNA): TGCGCCAGCAGTGGGACAGGGGGCCCCGAGCAGTACTTC.

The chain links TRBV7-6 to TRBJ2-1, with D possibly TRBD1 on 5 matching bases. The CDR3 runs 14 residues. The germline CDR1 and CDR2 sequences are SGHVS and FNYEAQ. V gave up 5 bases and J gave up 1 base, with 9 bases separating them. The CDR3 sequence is CASSEQDSYNEQFF. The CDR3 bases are TGTGCCAGCAGCGAACAGGATTCCTACAATGAGCAGTTCTTC.

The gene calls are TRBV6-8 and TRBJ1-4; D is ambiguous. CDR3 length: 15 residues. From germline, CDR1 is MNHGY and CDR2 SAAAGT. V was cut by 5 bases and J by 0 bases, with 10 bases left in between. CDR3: CASSGGSATNEKLFF. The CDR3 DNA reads TGTGCCAGCAGTGGAGGGTCCGCAACTAATGAAAAACTGTTTTTT.

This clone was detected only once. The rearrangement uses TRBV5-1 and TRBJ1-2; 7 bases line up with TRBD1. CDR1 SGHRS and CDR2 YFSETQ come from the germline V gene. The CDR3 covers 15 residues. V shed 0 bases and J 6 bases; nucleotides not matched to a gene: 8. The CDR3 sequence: CASSLATTGIDGYTF. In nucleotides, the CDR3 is TGCGCCAGCAGCTTGGCCACGACAGGGATTGATGGCTACACCTTC.

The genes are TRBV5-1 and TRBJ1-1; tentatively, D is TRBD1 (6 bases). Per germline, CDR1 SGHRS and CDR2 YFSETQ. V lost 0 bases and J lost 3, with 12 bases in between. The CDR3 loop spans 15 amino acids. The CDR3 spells CASSLEGGRHTEAFF. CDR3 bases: TGCGCCAGCAGCTTGGAGGGGGGGCGTCACACTGAAGCTTTCTTT.

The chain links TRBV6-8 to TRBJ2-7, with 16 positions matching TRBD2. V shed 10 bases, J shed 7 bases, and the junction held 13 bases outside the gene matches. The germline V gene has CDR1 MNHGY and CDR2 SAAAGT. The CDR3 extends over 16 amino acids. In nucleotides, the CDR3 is TGTGCCATCAGGGGGACTAGCGGGAGGGCCGGTTTGGAGCAGTACTTC. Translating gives CAIRGTSGRAGLEQYF.

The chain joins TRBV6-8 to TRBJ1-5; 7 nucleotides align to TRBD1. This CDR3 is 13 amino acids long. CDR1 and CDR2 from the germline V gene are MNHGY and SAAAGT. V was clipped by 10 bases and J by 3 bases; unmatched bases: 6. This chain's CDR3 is CATRGGVNQPQHF. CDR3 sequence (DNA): TGTGCCACCAGGGGGGGGGTCAATCAGCCCCAGCATTTT.

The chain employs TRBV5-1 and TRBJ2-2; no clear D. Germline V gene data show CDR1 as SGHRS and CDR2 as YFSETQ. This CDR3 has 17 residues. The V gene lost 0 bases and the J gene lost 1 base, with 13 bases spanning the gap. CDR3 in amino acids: CASSLGLGIGNTGELFF. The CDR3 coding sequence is TGCGCCAGCAGCTTGGGGTTGGGGATCGGGAACACCGGGGAGCTGTTTTTT.

CDR3 in amino acids: CASSQEGGGRQFF. DNA of the CDR3: TGCGCCAGCAGCCAAGAGGGAGGGGGCCGACAGTTCTTC. This chain uses TRBV1 with TRBJ2-1. TRBV1 is listed as a pseudogene. The CDR3 is 13 residues long.

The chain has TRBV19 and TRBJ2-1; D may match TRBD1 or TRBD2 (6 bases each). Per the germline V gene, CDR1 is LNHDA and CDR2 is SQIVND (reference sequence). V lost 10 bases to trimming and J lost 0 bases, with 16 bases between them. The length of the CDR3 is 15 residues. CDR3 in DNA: TGTGCCACCCGGCGGCGGGACAACTCCTACAATGAGCAGTTCTTC. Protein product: CATRRRDNSYNEQFF.

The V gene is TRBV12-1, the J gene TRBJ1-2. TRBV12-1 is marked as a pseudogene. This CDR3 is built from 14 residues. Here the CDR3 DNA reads TGTGCCAGCAGCTCCTACGCGGCTTCTTATGGCTACACCTTC. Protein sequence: CASSSYAASYGYTF.

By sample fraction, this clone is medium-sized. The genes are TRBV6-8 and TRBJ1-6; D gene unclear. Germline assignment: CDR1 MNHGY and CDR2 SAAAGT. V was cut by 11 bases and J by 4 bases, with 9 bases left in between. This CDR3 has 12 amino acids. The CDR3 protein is CAVSNYNSPLHF. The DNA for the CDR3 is TGTGCCGTCAGCAATTATAATTCACCCCTCCACTTT.

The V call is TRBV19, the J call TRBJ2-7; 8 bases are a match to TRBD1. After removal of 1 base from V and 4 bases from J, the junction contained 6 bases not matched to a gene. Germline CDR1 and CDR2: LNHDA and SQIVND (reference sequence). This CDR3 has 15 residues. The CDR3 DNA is TGTGCCAGTAGTATAGCCGAGACAGGGGTTTACGAGCAGTACTTC. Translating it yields CASSIAETGVYEQYF.

The CDR3 here is CSVVQDRTNEKLFF. In DNA, the CDR3 is TGCAGCGTTGTTCAGGACAGAACCAATGAAAAACTGTTTTTT. J is TRBJ1-4 and V is TRBV29-1; perhaps TRBD1 as D (6 bases). The length of the CDR3 is 14 residues. The germline V and J ends were trimmed by 4 bases and 5 bases, with 14 bases remaining between them. Per the germline V gene, CDR1 is SQVTM and CDR2 is ANQGSEA.

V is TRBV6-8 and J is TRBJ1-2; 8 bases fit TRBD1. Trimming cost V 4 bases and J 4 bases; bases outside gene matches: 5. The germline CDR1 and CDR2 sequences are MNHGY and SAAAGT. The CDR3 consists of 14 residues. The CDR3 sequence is CASSFPDRVYGYTF. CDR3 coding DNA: TGTGCCAGCAGTTTTCCGGACAGGGTCTATGGCTACACCTTC.

In DNA, the CDR3 is TGTGCCATCAGTGAGTCCCGGGACAGGGGGCCCTATGGCTACACCTTC. Amino acid sequence: CAISESRDRGPYGYTF. This chain links TRBV10-3 with TRBJ1-2, with 12 bases aligning to TRBD1. V shed 0 bases, J shed 4 bases, and the junction held 3 bases outside the gene matches. The CDR3 is 16 amino acids. The germline CDR1 and CDR2 sequences are ENHRY and SYGVKD.

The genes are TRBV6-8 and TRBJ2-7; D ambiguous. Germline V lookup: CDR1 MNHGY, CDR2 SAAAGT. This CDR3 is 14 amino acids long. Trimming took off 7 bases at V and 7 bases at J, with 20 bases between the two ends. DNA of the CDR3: TGTGCCAGCATCCCGGACGGGTGGTCATGGGAGCAGTACTTC. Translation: CASIPDGWSWEQYF.

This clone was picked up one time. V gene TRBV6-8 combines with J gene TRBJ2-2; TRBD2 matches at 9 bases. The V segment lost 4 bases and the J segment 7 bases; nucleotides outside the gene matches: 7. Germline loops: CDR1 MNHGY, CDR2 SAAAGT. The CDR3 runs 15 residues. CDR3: CASSSLAGANGELFF. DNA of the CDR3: TGTGCCAGCAGTTCGTTAGCGGGAGCTAACGGGGAGCTGTTTTTT.